These T cell receptor beta chains were read from a single sample in a study of beta chain features in type 1 diabetes. Using immunoSEQ multiplex PCR, the repertoire was profiled, and TCRdb retains in-frame clones only, with some absent. The sample has 230,000 or so clones; around 15% are singletons. Sequencing input: naive CD4+ T cells from blood. The receptors shown here come from a man aged 25-40 years with type 1 diabetes. Both conserved end residues are part of each CDR3. The order of the fields is clone size, D gene, J gene, V gene, CDR3 protein, CDR3 DNA. The D gene is left open where the match is weak. A row's size may be missing; if present it is once, few, many or a size class.

abundance: .; d_gene: TRBD2; j_gene: TRBJ2-1; v_gene: TRBV27; CDR3aa: CASSTWTSGRPDEQFF; CDR3nt: TGTGCCAGCAGTACCTGGACTAGCGGGAGGCCCGATGAGCAGTTCTTC
abundance: few; d_gene: .; j_gene: TRBJ1-6; v_gene: TRBV10-3; CDR3aa: CAISGPLKGVISPLHF; CDR3nt: TGTGCCATCAGTGGCCCACTGAAGGGGGTTATTTCACCCCTCCACTTT
abundance: .; d_gene: .; j_gene: TRBJ2-3; v_gene: TRBV30; CDR3aa: CAWSVGISADTQYF; CDR3nt: TGTGCCTGGAGTGTTGGGATTTCGGCAGATACGCAGTATTTT
abundance: .; d_gene: .; j_gene: TRBJ1-1; v_gene: TRBV29-1; CDR3aa: CSVERTVMNTEAFF; CDR3nt: TGCAGCGTTGAAAGAACGGTGATGAACACTGAAGCTTTCTTT
abundance: .; d_gene: .; j_gene: TRBJ1-1; v_gene: TRBV29-1; CDR3aa: CSVANTEAFF; CDR3nt: TGCAGCGTTGCGAACACTGAAGCTTTCTTT
abundance: .; d_gene: .; j_gene: TRBJ2-5; v_gene: TRBV9; CDR3aa: CASSASKETQYF; CDR3nt: TGTGCCAGCAGTGCTAGTAAGGAGACCCAGTACTTC
abundance: few; d_gene: .; j_gene: TRBJ1-2; v_gene: TRBV6-5; CDR3aa: CASSYSIGYGYTF; CDR3nt: TGTGCCAGCAGTTACTCGATAGGCTATGGCTACACCTTC
abundance: .; d_gene: TRBD1; j_gene: TRBJ2-1; v_gene: TRBV2; CDR3aa: CASKSGQGDGNEQFF; CDR3nt: TGTGCCAGCAAATCAGGACAGGGCGATGGTAATGAGCAGTTCTTC
abundance: few; d_gene: .; j_gene: TRBJ2-1; v_gene: TRBV7-2; CDR3aa: CASTLGGGYNEQFF; CDR3nt: TGTGCCAGCACCCTCGGGGGAGGTTACAATGAGCAGTTCTTC
abundance: .; d_gene: .; j_gene: TRBJ2-1; v_gene: TRBV21-1; CDR3aa: CASSTKGGNNEQFF; CDR3nt: TGTGCCAGCAGCACAAAGGGAGGGAACAATGAGCAGTTCTTC
abundance: few; d_gene: TRBD1; j_gene: TRBJ2-6; v_gene: TRBV28; CDR3aa: CASSHDRAGANVLTF; CDR3nt: TGTGCCAGCAGCCATGACAGGGCTGGGGCCAACGTCCTGACTTTC
abundance: .; d_gene: TRBD2; j_gene: TRBJ2-2; v_gene: TRBV7-2; CDR3aa: CASSPLAGVNGELFF; CDR3nt: TGTGCCAGCAGCCCACTAGCGGGAGTCAACGGGGAGCTGTTTTTT
abundance: .; d_gene: .; j_gene: TRBJ2-5; v_gene: TRBV20-1; CDR3aa: CSASEETQYF; CDR3nt: TGCAGTGCTAGCGAAGAGACCCAGTACTTC
abundance: .; d_gene: .; j_gene: TRBJ1-1; v_gene: TRBV2; CDR3aa: CASRGEAFF; CDR3nt: TGTGCCAGCAGGGGTGAAGCTTTCTTT
abundance: .; d_gene: TRBD1; j_gene: TRBJ2-3; v_gene: TRBV9; CDR3aa: CASSYRDRVTDTQYF; CDR3nt: TGTGCCAGCAGCTACCGGGACAGAGTCACAGATACGCAGTATTTT
abundance: few; d_gene: .; j_gene: TRBJ1-2; v_gene: TRBV21-1; CDR3aa: CARGNGYTF; CDR3nt: TGTGCGAGGGGTAATGGCTACACCTTC
abundance: few; d_gene: .; j_gene: TRBJ2-1; v_gene: TRBV30; CDR3aa: CAWDRSWEQFF; CDR3nt: TGTGCCTGGGACCGAAGTTGGGAGCAGTTCTTC
abundance: few; d_gene: TRBD2; j_gene: TRBJ2-1; v_gene: TRBV5-1; CDR3aa: CASSPGTSGNEQFF; CDR3nt: TGCGCCAGCAGTCCCGGGACTAGCGGCAATGAGCAGTTCTTC
abundance: .; d_gene: .; j_gene: TRBJ1-4; v_gene: TRBV9; CDR3aa: CASSLRLEGELFF; CDR3nt: TGTGCCAGCAGCTTAAGACTCGAAGGGGAACTGTTTTTT
abundance: .; d_gene: .; j_gene: TRBJ2-3; v_gene: TRBV4-3; CDR3aa: CASSQAPTDTQYF; CDR3nt: TGCGCCAGCAGCCAAGCCCCCACAGATACGCAGTATTTT
abundance: .; d_gene: .; j_gene: TRBJ2-5; v_gene: TRBV25-1; CDR3aa: CASSGTVYQETQYF; CDR3nt: TGTGCCAGCAGTGGGACAGTATACCAAGAGACCCAGTACTTC
abundance: .; d_gene: TRBD1; j_gene: TRBJ2-7; v_gene: TRBV30; CDR3aa: CAWSPGQGVHF; CDR3nt: TGTGCCTGGAGTCCGGGACAGGGGGTTCACTTC
abundance: .; d_gene: .; j_gene: TRBJ2-5; v_gene: TRBV7-9; CDR3aa: CASSSTGETQYF; CDR3nt: TGTGCCAGCAGCTCTACCGGGGAGACCCAGTACTTC
abundance: few; d_gene: TRBD2; j_gene: TRBJ2-5; v_gene: TRBV7-9; CDR3aa: CASVAGDWETQYF; CDR3nt: TGTGCCAGCGTAGCGGGAGATTGGGAGACCCAGTACTTC
abundance: few; d_gene: TRBD1; j_gene: TRBJ2-7; v_gene: TRBV7-2; CDR3aa: CASSLRTGPPYEQYF; CDR3nt: TGTGCCAGCAGCTTGCGGACAGGGCCCCCCTACGAGCAGTACTTC
abundance: .; d_gene: TRBD1; j_gene: TRBJ2-4; v_gene: TRBV7-2; CDR3aa: CASSPGQDGNIQYF; CDR3nt: TGTGCCAGCAGCCCTGGACAGGATGGGAACATTCAGTACTTC
abundance: .; d_gene: .; j_gene: TRBJ1-2; v_gene: TRBV9; CDR3aa: CASSRGQTDSGYTF; CDR3nt: TGTGCCAGCAGCCGGGGGCAAACTGACAGTGGCTACACCTTC
abundance: .; d_gene: .; j_gene: TRBJ2-6; v_gene: TRBV27; CDR3aa: CASSLSSGANVLTF; CDR3nt: TGTGCCAGCAGTTTAAGCTCTGGGGCCAACGTCCTGACTTTC
abundance: few; d_gene: .; j_gene: TRBJ1-2; v_gene: TRBV30; CDR3aa: CAWSPDGNYGYTF; CDR3nt: TGTGCCTGGAGTCCGGACGGGAACTATGGCTACACCTTC
abundance: few; d_gene: TRBD1; j_gene: TRBJ1-4; v_gene: TRBV14; CDR3aa: CASSRRTGLNEKLFF; CDR3nt: TGTGCCAGCAGCCGAAGGACAGGCCTTAATGAAAAACTGTTTTTT
abundance: .; d_gene: .; j_gene: TRBJ2-7; v_gene: TRBV28; CDR3aa: CATGGGGSYEQYF; CDR3nt: TGTGCCACCGGAGGAGGGGGCTCCTACGAGCAGTACTTC
abundance: .; d_gene: .; j_gene: TRBJ2-2; v_gene: TRBV7-9; CDR3aa: CASSSGQNTGELFF; CDR3nt: TGTGCCAGCAGCTCGGGACAGAACACCGGGGAGCTGTTTTTT
abundance: .; d_gene: .; j_gene: TRBJ1-1; v_gene: TRBV4-3; CDR3aa: CASSQDRQTWTEAFF; CDR3nt: TGCGCCAGCAGCCAAGATCGACAGACTTGGACTGAAGCTTTCTTT
abundance: .; d_gene: .; j_gene: TRBJ2-3; v_gene: TRBV27; CDR3aa: CASSSHREGDTQYF; CDR3nt: TGTGCCAGCAGTTCCCACAGGGAGGGAGATACGCAGTATTTT
abundance: .; d_gene: TRBD1; j_gene: TRBJ2-7; v_gene: TRBV5-1; CDR3aa: CASSDRTGPYEQYF; CDR3nt: TGCGCCAGCAGCGATAGGACAGGGCCGTACGAGCAGTACTTC
abundance: few; d_gene: .; j_gene: TRBJ2-7; v_gene: TRBV5-1; CDR3aa: CASSFVQATYEQYF; CDR3nt: TGCGCCAGCAGCTTTGTACAGGCCACCTACGAGCAGTACTTC
abundance: few; d_gene: TRBD2; j_gene: TRBJ2-4; v_gene: TRBV7-2; CDR3aa: CASSMTSGRVGNIQYF; CDR3nt: TGTGCCAGCAGCATGACTAGCGGGAGGGTTGGAAACATTCAGTACTTC
abundance: few; d_gene: .; j_gene: TRBJ2-5; v_gene: TRBV7-2; CDR3aa: CASSSGRSQETQYF; CDR3nt: TGTGCCAGCAGCTCGGGACGGAGCCAAGAGACCCAGTACTTC
abundance: few; d_gene: .; j_gene: TRBJ1-2; v_gene: TRBV6-5; CDR3aa: CASRFDEGFGYTF; CDR3nt: TGTGCCAGCCGCTTTGACGAGGGCTTTGGCTACACCTTC
abundance: .; d_gene: .; j_gene: TRBJ2-7; v_gene: TRBV28; CDR3aa: CASSFEAGTPSYEQYF; CDR3nt: TGTGCCAGCAGTTTTGAGGCAGGGACCCCTTCCTACGAGCAGTACTTC
abundance: .; d_gene: .; j_gene: TRBJ2-3; v_gene: TRBV5-4; CDR3aa: CASGTAGARTDTQYF; CDR3nt: TGTGCCAGCGGTACGGCGGGGGCCCGCACAGATACGCAGTATTTT
abundance: few; d_gene: TRBD2; j_gene: TRBJ2-5; v_gene: TRBV14; CDR3aa: CASSQRLAGVGQTQYF; CDR3nt: TGTGCCAGCAGCCAACGGCTAGCGGGAGTCGGCCAGACCCAGTACTTC
abundance: .; d_gene: .; j_gene: TRBJ1-2; v_gene: TRBV30; CDR3aa: CAWTALQFYGYTF; CDR3nt: TGTGCCTGGACCGCTCTCCAATTTTATGGCTACACCTTC
abundance: .; d_gene: .; j_gene: TRBJ2-7; v_gene: TRBV7-2; CDR3aa: CASSLQGVGEQYF; CDR3nt: TGTGCCAGCAGCCTACAGGGAGTAGGCGAGCAGTACTTC
abundance: few; d_gene: .; j_gene: TRBJ2-7; v_gene: TRBV28; CDR3aa: CASSLTGPYEQYF; CDR3nt: TGTGCCAGCAGTTTAACAGGGCCGTACGAGCAGTACTTC
abundance: few; d_gene: .; j_gene: TRBJ2-5; v_gene: TRBV30; CDR3aa: CAWSIRETQYF; CDR3nt: TGTGCCTGGAGTATACGGGAGACCCAGTACTTC
abundance: few; d_gene: TRBD2; j_gene: TRBJ2-3; v_gene: TRBV7-2; CDR3aa: CASSSTSGRAFGQYF; CDR3nt: TGTGCCAGCAGCTCGACTAGCGGGAGGGCCTTTGGGCAGTATTTT
abundance: .; d_gene: TRBD2; j_gene: TRBJ2-3; v_gene: TRBV29-1; CDR3aa: CSGTTSGYTDTQYF; CDR3nt: TGCAGCGGGACAACTAGCGGTTACACAGATACGCAGTATTTT
abundance: .; d_gene: TRBD1; j_gene: TRBJ2-6; v_gene: TRBV29-1; CDR3aa: CSAAQGAHGANVLTF; CDR3nt: TGCAGCGCGGCGCAGGGGGCGCATGGGGCCAACGTCCTGACTTTC
abundance: few; d_gene: .; j_gene: TRBJ2-4; v_gene: TRBV2; CDR3aa: CASKGTLLAKNIQYF; CDR3nt: TGTGCCAGCAAAGGGACTCTCCTAGCCAAAAACATTCAGTACTTC
abundance: .; d_gene: .; j_gene: TRBJ2-3; v_gene: TRBV18; CDR3aa: CASSPPATRTDTQYF; CDR3nt: TGTGCCAGCTCACCACCGGCCACCCGCACAGATACGCAGTATTTT